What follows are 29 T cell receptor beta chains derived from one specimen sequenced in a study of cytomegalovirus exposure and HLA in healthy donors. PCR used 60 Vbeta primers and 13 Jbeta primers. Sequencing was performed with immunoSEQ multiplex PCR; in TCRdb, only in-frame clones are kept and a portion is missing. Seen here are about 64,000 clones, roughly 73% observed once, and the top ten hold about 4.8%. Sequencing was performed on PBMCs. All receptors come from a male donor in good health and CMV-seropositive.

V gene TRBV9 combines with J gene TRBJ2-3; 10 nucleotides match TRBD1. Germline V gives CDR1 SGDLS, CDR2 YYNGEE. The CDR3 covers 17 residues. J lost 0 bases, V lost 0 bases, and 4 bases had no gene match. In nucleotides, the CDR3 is TGTGCCAGCAGCGTAGAGCCGGGACAGGGGAGCACAGATACGCAGTATTTT. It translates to CASSVEPGQGSTDTQYF.

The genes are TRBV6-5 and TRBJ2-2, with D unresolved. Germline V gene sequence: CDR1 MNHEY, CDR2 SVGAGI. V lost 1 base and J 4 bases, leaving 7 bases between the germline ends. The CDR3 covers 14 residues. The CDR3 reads CASSYFSSTGELFF. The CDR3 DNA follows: TGTGCCAGCAGTTACTTTTCGAGCACCGGGGAGCTGTTTTTT.

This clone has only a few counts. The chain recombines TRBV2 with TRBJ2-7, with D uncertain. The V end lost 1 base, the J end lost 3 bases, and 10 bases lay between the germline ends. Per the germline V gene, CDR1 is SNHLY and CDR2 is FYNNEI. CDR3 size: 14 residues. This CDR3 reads CASSEEEIYYEQYF. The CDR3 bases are TGTGCCAGCAGTGAAGAGGAGATATACTACGAGCAGTACTTC.

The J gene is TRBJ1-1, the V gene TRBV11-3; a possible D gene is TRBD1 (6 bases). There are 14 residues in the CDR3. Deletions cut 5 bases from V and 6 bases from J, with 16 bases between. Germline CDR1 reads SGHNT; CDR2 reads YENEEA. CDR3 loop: CASSLSRGGPEAFF. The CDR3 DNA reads TGTGCCAGCAGCCTTAGCCGCGGGGGCCCTGAAGCTTTCTTT.

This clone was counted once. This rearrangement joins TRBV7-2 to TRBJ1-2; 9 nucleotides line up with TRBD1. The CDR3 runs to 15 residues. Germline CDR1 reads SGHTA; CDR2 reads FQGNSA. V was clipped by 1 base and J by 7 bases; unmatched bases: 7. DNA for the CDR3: TGTGCCAGCAGCTTAGAAACAGGGGGCGCGCGTGGCTACACCTTC. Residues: CASSLETGGARGYTF.

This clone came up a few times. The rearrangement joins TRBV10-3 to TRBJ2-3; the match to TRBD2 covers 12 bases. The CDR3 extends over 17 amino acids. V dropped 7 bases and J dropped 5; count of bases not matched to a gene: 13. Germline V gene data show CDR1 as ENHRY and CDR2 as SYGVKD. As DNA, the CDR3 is TGTGCCATCAACCGATCTAGCGGGGGGGCTAAGATAGATACGCAGTATTTT. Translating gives CAINRSSGGAKIDTQYF.

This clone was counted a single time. CDR3 sequence (DNA): TGTGCCAGCAGCTCGTCCCTCGTGACAGTCTCTGGGGCCAACGTCCTGACTTTC. It codes for CASSSSLVTVSGANVLTF. The rearrangement joins TRBV7-9 to TRBJ2-6, with TRBD1 as a possible D gene (5 bases). The CDR3 is 18 residues long. With 4 bases removed from V and 0 bases from J, the gap between germline ends came to 16 bases. Germline V lookup: CDR1 SEHNR, CDR2 FQNEAQ (reference sequence).

CDR3 in DNA: TGTGCCAGCAGTTTACGGCTAGCCCACGAGCAGTACTTC. Protein product: CASSLRLAHEQYF. The chain employs TRBV27 and TRBJ2-7, with D perhaps TRBD2 (5 bases). The CDR3 totals 13 residues. V was clipped by 2 bases and J by 5 bases, with 10 bases between them. The V gene's germline CDR1 is MNHEY and CDR2 SMNVEV (reference sequence).

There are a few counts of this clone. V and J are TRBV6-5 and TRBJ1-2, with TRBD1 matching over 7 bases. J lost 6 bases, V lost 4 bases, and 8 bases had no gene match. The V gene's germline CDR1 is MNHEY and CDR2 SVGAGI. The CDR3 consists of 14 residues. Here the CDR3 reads CASSSTGERDGYTF. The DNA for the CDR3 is TGTGCCAGCAGTTCTACAGGGGAAAGGGATGGCTACACCTTC.

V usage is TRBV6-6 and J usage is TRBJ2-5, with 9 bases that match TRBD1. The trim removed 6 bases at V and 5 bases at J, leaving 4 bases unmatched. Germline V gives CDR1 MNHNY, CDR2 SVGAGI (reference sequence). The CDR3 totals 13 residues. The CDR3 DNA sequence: TGTGCCAGCAGCCCGACAGGGGGGGAGACCCAGTACTTC. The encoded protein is CASSPTGGETQYF.

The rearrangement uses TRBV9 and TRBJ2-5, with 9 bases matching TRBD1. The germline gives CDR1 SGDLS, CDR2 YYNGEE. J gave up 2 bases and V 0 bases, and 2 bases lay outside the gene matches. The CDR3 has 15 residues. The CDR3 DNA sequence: TGTGCCAGCAGCGTAGAGGGGACAGGGCAAGAGACCCAGTACTTC. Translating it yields CASSVEGTGQETQYF.

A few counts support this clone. The CDR3 nucleotides are TGTGCCATCAGTGAGGATCCCGGGACTAACTATGGCTACACCTTC. This codes for CAISEDPGTNYGYTF. The rearrangement links TRBV10-3 to TRBJ1-2; D is unresolved. Germline CDR1 reads ENHRY; CDR2 reads SYGVKD. The CDR3 runs 15 residues. V lost 2 bases and J 0 bases, leaving 10 bases between the germline ends.

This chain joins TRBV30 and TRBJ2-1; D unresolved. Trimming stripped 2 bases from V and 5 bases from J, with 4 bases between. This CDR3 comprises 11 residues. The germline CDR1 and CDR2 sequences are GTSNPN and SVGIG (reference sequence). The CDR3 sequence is CAWSLNNEQFF. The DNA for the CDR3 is TGTGCCTGGAGTTTAAACAATGAGCAGTTCTTC.

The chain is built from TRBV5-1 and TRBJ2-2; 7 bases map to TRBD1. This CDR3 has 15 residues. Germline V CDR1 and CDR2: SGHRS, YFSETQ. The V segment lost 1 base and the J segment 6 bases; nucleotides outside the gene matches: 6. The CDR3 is CASSLRQGIAGELFF. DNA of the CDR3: TGCGCCAGCAGCTTGCGACAGGGAATCGCCGGGGAGCTGTTTTTT.

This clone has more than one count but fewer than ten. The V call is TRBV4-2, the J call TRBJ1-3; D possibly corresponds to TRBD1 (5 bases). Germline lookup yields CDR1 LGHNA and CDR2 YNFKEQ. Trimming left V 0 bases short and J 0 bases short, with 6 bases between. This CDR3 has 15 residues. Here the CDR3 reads CASSQDTGSGNTIYF. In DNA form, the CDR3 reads TGTGCCAGCAGCCAAGATACAGGCTCTGGAAACACCATATATTTT.

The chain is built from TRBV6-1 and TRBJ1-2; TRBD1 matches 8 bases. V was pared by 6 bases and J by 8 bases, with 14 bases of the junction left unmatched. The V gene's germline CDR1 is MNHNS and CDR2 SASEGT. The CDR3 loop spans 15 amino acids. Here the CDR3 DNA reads TGTGCCAGCAGGATCAACAGGGGGATTCGAAGAGGCTACACCTTC. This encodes CASRINRGIRRGYTF.

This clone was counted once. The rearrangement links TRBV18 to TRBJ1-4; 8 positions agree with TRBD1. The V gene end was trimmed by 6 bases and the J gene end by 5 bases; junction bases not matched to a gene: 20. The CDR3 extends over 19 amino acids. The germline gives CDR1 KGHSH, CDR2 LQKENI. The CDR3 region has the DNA TGTGCCAGCTCGCCTCAGGGACAGGCTGTCCCGTTAAGGAATGAAAAACTGTTTTTT. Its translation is CASSPQGQAVPLRNEKLFF.

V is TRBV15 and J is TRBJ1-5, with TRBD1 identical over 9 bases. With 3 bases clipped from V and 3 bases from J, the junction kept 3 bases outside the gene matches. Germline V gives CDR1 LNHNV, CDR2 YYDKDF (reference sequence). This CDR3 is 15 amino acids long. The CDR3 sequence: CATSRDRGANQPQHF. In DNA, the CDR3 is TGTGCCACCAGCAGGGACAGGGGCGCCAATCAGCCCCAGCATTTT.

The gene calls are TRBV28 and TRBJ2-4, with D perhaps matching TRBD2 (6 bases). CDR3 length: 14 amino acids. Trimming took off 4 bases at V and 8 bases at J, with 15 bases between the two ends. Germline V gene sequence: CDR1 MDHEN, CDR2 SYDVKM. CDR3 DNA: TGTGCCAGCAGTTCAACAGTAGTAGCGGACATTCAGTACTTC. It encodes CASSSTVVADIQYF.

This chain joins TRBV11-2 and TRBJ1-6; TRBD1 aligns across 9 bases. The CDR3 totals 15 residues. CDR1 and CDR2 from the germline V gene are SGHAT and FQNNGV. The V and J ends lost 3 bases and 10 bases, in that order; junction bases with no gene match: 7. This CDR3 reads CASSFRDRVGSPLHF. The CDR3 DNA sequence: TGTGCCAGCAGCTTCCGGGACAGGGTCGGATCACCCCTCCACTTT.

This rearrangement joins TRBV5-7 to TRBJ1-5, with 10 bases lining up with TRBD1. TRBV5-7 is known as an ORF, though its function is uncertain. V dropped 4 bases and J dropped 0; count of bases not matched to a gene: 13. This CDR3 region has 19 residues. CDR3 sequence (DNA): TGTGCCAGCAGCGTCGACAGGGGGCCCGCCCGATATAGCAATCAGCCCCAGCATTTT. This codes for CASSVDRGPARYSNQPQHF.

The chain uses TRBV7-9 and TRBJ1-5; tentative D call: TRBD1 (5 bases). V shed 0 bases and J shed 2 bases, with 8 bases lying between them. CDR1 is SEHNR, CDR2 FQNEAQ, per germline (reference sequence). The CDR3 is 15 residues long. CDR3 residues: CASSLAREGNQPQHF. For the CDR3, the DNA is TGTGCCAGCAGCTTAGCCAGGGAGGGCAATCAGCCCCAGCATTTT.

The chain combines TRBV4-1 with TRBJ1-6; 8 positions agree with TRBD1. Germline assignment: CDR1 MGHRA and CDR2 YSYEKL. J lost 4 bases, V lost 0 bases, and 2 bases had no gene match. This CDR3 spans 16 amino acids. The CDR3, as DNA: TGCGCCAGCAGCCAAGAGGACAGGGTTTATAATTCACCCCTCCACTTT. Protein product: CASSQEDRVYNSPLHF.

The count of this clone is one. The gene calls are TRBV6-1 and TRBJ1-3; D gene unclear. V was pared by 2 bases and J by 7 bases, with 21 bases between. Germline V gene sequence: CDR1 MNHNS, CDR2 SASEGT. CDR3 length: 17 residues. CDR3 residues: CASSELGSGVVRNTIYF. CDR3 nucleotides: TGTGCCAGCAGTGAATTGGGATCCGGGGTCGTCCGGAACACCATATATTTT.

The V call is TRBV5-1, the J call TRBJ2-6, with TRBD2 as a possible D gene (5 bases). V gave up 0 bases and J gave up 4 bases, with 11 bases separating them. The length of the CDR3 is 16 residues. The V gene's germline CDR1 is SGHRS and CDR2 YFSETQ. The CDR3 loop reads CASSLAGLRGANVLTF. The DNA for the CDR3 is TGCGCCAGCAGCTTGGCAGGACTCCGCGGGGCCAACGTCCTGACTTTC. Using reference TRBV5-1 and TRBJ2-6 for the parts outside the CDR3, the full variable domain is KAGVTQTPRYLIKTRGQQVTLSCSPISGHRSVSWYQQTPGQGLQFLFEYFSETQRNKGNFPGRFSGRQFSNSRSEMNVSTLELGDSALYLCASSLAGLRGANVLTFGAGSRLTVL.

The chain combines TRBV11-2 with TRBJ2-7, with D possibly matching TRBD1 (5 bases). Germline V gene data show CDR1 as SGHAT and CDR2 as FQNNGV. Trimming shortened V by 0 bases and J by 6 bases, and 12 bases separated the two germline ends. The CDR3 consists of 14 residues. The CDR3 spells CASSLDQDMGEQYF. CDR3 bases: TGTGCCAGCAGCTTAGATCAGGACATGGGCGAGCAGTACTTC.

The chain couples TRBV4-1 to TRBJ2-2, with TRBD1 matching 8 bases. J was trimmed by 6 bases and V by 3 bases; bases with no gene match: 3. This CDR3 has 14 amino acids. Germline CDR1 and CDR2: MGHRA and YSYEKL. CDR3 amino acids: CASSHDRGPGELFF. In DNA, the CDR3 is TGCGCCAGCAGCCATGACAGGGGTCCCGGGGAGCTGTTTTTT.

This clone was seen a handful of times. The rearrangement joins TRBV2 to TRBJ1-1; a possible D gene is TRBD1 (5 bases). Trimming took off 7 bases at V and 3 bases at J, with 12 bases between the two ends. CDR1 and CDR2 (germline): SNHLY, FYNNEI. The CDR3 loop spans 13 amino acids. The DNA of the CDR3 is TGTGCCAGCAACGGGGGTGAGGACACTGAAGCTTTCTTT. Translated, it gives CASNGGEDTEAFF.

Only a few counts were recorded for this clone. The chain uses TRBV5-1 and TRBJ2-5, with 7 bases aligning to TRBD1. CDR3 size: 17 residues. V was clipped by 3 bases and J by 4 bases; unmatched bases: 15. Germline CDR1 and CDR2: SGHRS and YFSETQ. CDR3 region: CASSSPTGQKAGETQYF. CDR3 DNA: TGCGCCAGCAGCTCGCCGACAGGGCAAAAAGCAGGAGAGACCCAGTACTTC.